A single sample gave rise to the 7 T cell receptor beta chains below, sequenced in a study of patients and donors after allogeneic stem cell transplantation. TCRdb independently ran MiXCR on the RT-PCR reads; one entry per CDR3 protein. The profile shows about a million distinct CDR3 sequences, about a sixth of them singletons. The sample consisted of blood, either unsorted or a sorted T cell fraction (not recorded which). These receptors all come from a human donor who was either an allogeneic HSCT recipient or a stem cell or donor lymphocyte infusion donor (not recorded which). It is not recorded whose cells these are; they may come from a transplant donor.

The chain employs TRBV7-2 and TRBJ2-2, with D hard to call. CDR1 and CDR2 from the germline V gene are SGHTA and FQGNSA. The CDR3 totals 13 residues. V was trimmed by 8 bases and J by 7 bases, leaving 14 bases between them. Here the CDR3 reads CASAEVKGGELFF. The CDR3 bases are TGTGCCAGCGCCGAAGTTAAGGGCGGGGAGCTGTTTTTT.

This clonotype was counted between two and nine times. The chain recombines TRBV12-3 or TRBV12-4 with TRBJ2-3, with D perhaps matching TRBD2 (5 bases). This CDR3 contains 16 residues. The ends were cut back, 3 bases at V and 6 bases at J, with 19 bases in the middle. In nucleotides, the CDR3 is TGTGCCAGCAGTTTCGGCAGCGGACTGGTCGAGGATACGCAGTATTTT. Translating it yields CASSFGSGLVEDTQYF.

This clonotype turned up a few times. CDR3 sequence: CASNRQVYEQYF. Here the CDR3 DNA reads TGTGCCAGCAACCGACAGGTCTACGAGCAGTACTTC. The chain links TRBV2 to TRBJ2-7; D is perhaps TRBD1 (6 bases). This CDR3 has 12 residues. V dropped 7 bases and J dropped 3 bases, with 10 bases sitting between them. Germline V gene sequence: CDR1 SNHLY, CDR2 FYNNEI.

V usage is TRBV27 and J usage is TRBJ2-7; D is possibly TRBD1 or TRBD2 (5 bases each). Per the germline V gene, CDR1 is MNHEY and CDR2 is SMNVEV (reference sequence). The CDR3 is 13 residues long. V shed 1 base and J shed 2 bases, with 6 bases lying between them. CDR3 region: CASSLLGAYEQYF. CDR3 in DNA: TGTGCCAGCAGTTTATTGGGGGCCTACGAGCAGTACTTC.

This clonotype was observed many times. A read error may produce the germline difference seen at one junction end. CDR3 in amino acids: CASRRGPTEAFF. CDR3 nucleotides: TGCGCCAGCCGGAGGGGGCCCACTGAAGCTTTCTTT. The rearrangement joins TRBV6-5 to TRBJ1-1; 7 bases align to TRBD1. CDR3 length: 12 residues. Germline values: CDR1 MNHEY, CDR2 SVGAGI.

In this sample, this clonotype turned up many times. CDR3 sequence (DNA): TGTGCCAGCAGCTTAGAGTCACTAGCGGGGTCGTACAATGAGCAGTTCTTC. It codes for CASSLESLAGSYNEQFF. The genes are TRBV7-2 and TRBJ2-1; 10 bases line up with TRBD2. This CDR3 spans 17 amino acids. V shed 1 base, J shed 4 bases, and the junction held 7 bases outside the gene matches. Germline values: CDR1 SGHTA, CDR2 FQGNSA.

Only a few counts were recorded for this clonotype. The chain uses TRBV6-1 and TRBJ1-1, with unresolved D. Per the germline V gene, CDR1 is MNHNS and CDR2 is SASEGT. The length of the CDR3 is 14 residues. V lost 4 bases, J lost 3 bases, and 12 bases lay in between. The DNA for the CDR3 is TGTGCCAGCAGTGTGAAAGGACCTTACACTGAAGCTTTCTTT. Translating it yields CASSVKGPYTEAFF.